A single sample gave rise to the 9 T cell receptor beta chains below, sequenced in a study of blood T cell repertoires in COVID-19. TCRdb keeps only in-frame clones here, not all; method: immunoSEQ multiplex PCR. This sample yields 200,000 to 300,000 clones, of which approximately 86% are seen a single time; 0.7% belongs to the top ten. The sample was peripheral blood. Receptors were obtained from a human donor in a cohort sampled during active COVID-19.

The chain joins TRBV30 to TRBJ2-7, with 9 bases fitting TRBD1. V dropped 3 bases and J dropped 0; count of bases not matched to a gene: 3. This CDR3 is 14 amino acids long. Germline lookup yields CDR1 GTSNPN and CDR2 SVGIG (reference sequence). CDR3 loop: CAWRKQGASYEQYF. DNA for the CDR3: TGTGCCTGGAGGAAACAGGGGGCCTCCTACGAGCAGTACTTC.

The chain is built from TRBV7-2 and TRBJ2-4, with unresolved D. The V and J ends lost 5 bases and 8 bases respectively, with 7 bases between them. The CDR3 has 11 residues. Germline CDR1 is SGHTA and CDR2 is FQGNSA. The chain's CDR3 is CASSQHDIQYF. The CDR3 DNA follows: TGTGCCAGCAGCCAACATGACATTCAGTACTTC. Based on the CDR3 plus reference TRBV7-2 and TRBJ2-4, the full variable domain is GAGVSQSPSNKVTEKGKDVELRCDPISGHTALYWYRQSLGQGLEFLIYFQGNSAPDKSGLPSDRFSAERTGGSVSTLTIQRTQQEDSAVYLCASSQHDIQYFGAGTRLSVL.

The chain recombines TRBV5-4 with TRBJ2-7; 9 nucleotides match TRBD1. Germline lookup yields CDR1 SGHNT and CDR2 YYREEE (reference sequence). The CDR3 is 14 residues long. The J segment lost 7 bases and the V segment lost 2 bases, leaving 7 bases of the junction unmatched. As DNA, the CDR3 is TGTGCCAGCAGCTTCCCTGACAGGGGGAGGGAGCAGTACTTC. This codes for CASSFPDRGREQYF.

The gene calls are TRBV5-1 and TRBJ2-7; 7 nucleotides agree with TRBD1. Germline V gene data show CDR1 as SGHRS and CDR2 as YFSETQ. CDR3 length: 15 residues. V lost 4 bases to trimming and J lost 0 bases; unmatched junction nucleotides: 7. CDR3 loop: CASSQKRTGSYEQYF. The CDR3 DNA follows: TGCGCCAGCAGCCAGAAAAGGACAGGCTCCTACGAGCAGTACTTC.

The chain links TRBV7-2 to TRBJ2-2, with TRBD1 as a possible D gene (6 bases). Germline V CDR1 and CDR2: SGHTA, FQGNSA. V shed 2 bases and J shed 1 base, with 11 bases lying between them. The CDR3 has 16 amino acids. CDR3 DNA: TGTGCCAGCAGCTTATCTGGGGGCTGGAACACCGGGGAGCTGTTTTTT. Its translation: CASSLSGGWNTGELFF.

J is TRBJ2-5 and V is TRBV4-3; 10 bases match TRBD1. The germline CDR1 and CDR2 sequences are LGHNA and YSLEER. This CDR3 has 15 residues. V dropped 0 bases and J dropped 4; count of bases not matched to a gene: 2. The CDR3 DNA reads as TGCGCCAGCAGCCAAGACGGACAGGGGGTAGAGACCCAGTACTTC. This sequence encodes CASSQDGQGVETQYF.

The chain combines TRBV5-1 with TRBJ1-1; 7 bases agree with TRBD1. Trimming removed 4 bases from V and 4 bases from J; junction bases left unmatched: 13. Germline V gene sequence: CDR1 SGHRS, CDR2 YFSETQ. This CDR3 region has 16 residues. The CDR3 sequence is CASSRWAGSGGTEAFF. The CDR3 nucleotides read TGCGCCAGCAGCCGCTGGGCAGGGTCAGGGGGCACTGAAGCTTTCTTT.

For the CDR3, the DNA is TGTGCCAGCAGCGCCGGACTAGTGGTTTTGTTCTTC. It specifies CASSAGLVVLFF. The V and J genes are TRBV7-9 and TRBJ2-1; TRBD2 aligns across 7 bases. This CDR3 has 12 residues. CDR1 SEHNR and CDR2 FQNEAQ come from the germline V gene (reference sequence). Trimming at V came to 5 bases and at J to 15 bases, leaving 10 bases not matched to a gene.

The chain combines TRBV2 with TRBJ1-4, with a weak D call TRBD1 (6 bases). Germline-derived CDR1 and CDR2 are SNHLY and FYNNEI. V lost 8 bases and J lost 5, with 15 bases in between. The CDR3 length is 14 residues. As DNA, the CDR3 is TGTGCCAGCGCTTGGGGGCCATTGAATGAAAAACTGTTTTTT. It specifies CASAWGPLNEKLFF.